This passage covers 26 T cell receptor beta chains from one sample sequenced in a study of T cells after yellow fever vaccination. TCRdb analysed the 5' RACE reads with MiXCR anew, one entry per CDR3 protein. The data contain 340,000 or so distinct CDR3 sequences, roughly an eighth of them seen just once; the ten biggest clones take up 2.5% to 3.5%. The source was CD4+ T cells sorted from PBMCs, collected 15 days after the yellow fever booster vaccination. The origin of the receptors is a man aged 18 to 30 who received the YFV17D yellow fever vaccine.

The J gene is TRBJ2-3, the V gene TRBV11-1, with 14 positions matching TRBD2. The CDR3 is 17 residues long. Germline values: CDR1 SGHAT, CDR2 FQDESV (reference sequence). V shed 5 bases, J shed 2 bases, and the junction held 6 bases outside the gene matches. The CDR3 region is CASSGRTSGGPTDTQYF. The CDR3 DNA is TGTGCCAGCAGCGGCAGGACTAGCGGGGGGCCCACAGATACGCAGTATTTT.

Many counts were recorded for this clonotype. The genes are TRBV4-1 and TRBJ1-5, with a weak D call TRBD1 (6 bases). There are 15 residues in the CDR3. Germline V gene lookup returns CDR1 MGHRA and CDR2 YSYEKL. V was shortened by 0 bases and J by 7 bases, with 13 bases between the two germline ends. As DNA, the CDR3 is TGCGCCAGCAGCCAAGAGGGATGGGGGGGCCAGCCCCAGCATTTT. Amino acids: CASSQEGWGGQPQHF.

This CDR3 reads CASSQRTYEAFF. The DNA of the CDR3 is TGTGCCAGCAGCCAACGGACATATGAAGCTTTCTTT. The chain has TRBV3-1 and TRBJ1-1; maybe TRBD1 (5 bases). V shed 2 bases and J shed 7 bases, with 8 bases lying between them. The CDR3 length is 12 residues. Germline V CDR1 and CDR2: LGHDT, YNNKEL (reference sequence).

The chain recombines TRBV9 with TRBJ2-1, with D unclear. This CDR3 is 15 amino acids long. Germline V gene data show CDR1 as SGDLS and CDR2 as YYNGEE. V lost 2 bases and J lost 6, with 15 bases in between. The DNA of the CDR3 is TGTGCCAGCAGCGTGTTTCGGTCCATGGGCAATGAGCAGTTCTTC. Protein product: CASSVFRSMGNEQFF.

The chain links TRBV28 to TRBJ2-2, with 8 bases fitting TRBD1. The CDR3 sequence is 17 residues long. V gave up 7 bases and J gave up 5 bases; unmatched junction bases: 15. Germline lookup yields CDR1 MDHEN and CDR2 SYDVKM. The CDR3 protein is CASIWSLAGGHTGELFF. The CDR3 DNA follows: TGTGCCAGCATTTGGTCCCTGGCAGGGGGCCATACCGGGGAGCTGTTTTTT.

This clonotype occurred a few times. The chain combines TRBV9 with TRBJ2-7; TRBD2 is a possible D gene (5 bases). The V gene's germline CDR1 is SGDLS and CDR2 YYNGEE. The CDR3 has 13 amino acids. Trimming stripped 3 bases from V and 6 bases from J, with 13 bases between. The CDR3 region is CASSARGSCEQYV. In nucleotides, the CDR3 is TGTGCCAGCAGCGCCCGCGGGTCTTGCGAGCAGTACGTC.

This clonotype was seen ten or more times. The chain carries TRBV6-6 and TRBJ1-2; unclear D gene. The CDR3 consists of 13 residues. Germline loops: CDR1 MNHNY, CDR2 SVGAGI (reference sequence). V was clipped by 6 bases and J by 6 bases, with 14 bases between them. CDR3 DNA sequence: TGTGCCAGCAGCCGAGACGTTCCCCATGGCTACACCTTC. Amino acid sequence: CASSRDVPHGYTF.

This clonotype turned up a few times. The chain uses TRBV9 and TRBJ2-4, with D perhaps TRBD1 (6 bases). The CDR3 loop spans 14 amino acids. Deletions cut 4 bases from V and 10 bases from J, with 18 bases between. Germline V lookup: CDR1 SGDLS, CDR2 YYNGEE. CDR3 bases: TGTGCCAGCAGCCGCGGACAGCCGGAGTATATTCAGTACTTC. Translated, it gives CASSRGQPEYIQYF. Using reference TRBV9 and TRBJ2-4 for the parts outside the CDR3, the full variable domain is DSGVTQTPKHLITATGQRVTLRCSPRSGDLSVYWYQQSLDQGLQFLIQYYNGEERAKGNILERFSAQQFPDLHSELNLSSLELGDSALYFCASSRGQPEYIQYFGAGTRLSVL.

This clonotype was counted only a few times. The chain carries TRBV20-1 and TRBJ2-3; 9 nucleotides line up with TRBD2. V was pared by 3 bases and J by 4 bases, with 8 bases of the junction left unmatched. This CDR3 has 15 residues. CDR1 DFQATT and CDR2 SNEGSKA come from the germline V gene (reference sequence). The CDR3 sequence is CSASGLAGRSDTQYF. Here the CDR3 DNA reads TGCAGTGCTAGCGGGCTAGCGGGGAGGTCAGATACGCAGTATTTT.

This clonotype occurred many times. The CDR3 region has the DNA TGCGCCAGCAGGCCGGGACTAGCTGGCACAGATACGCAGTATTTT. It translates to CASRPGLAGTDTQYF. V is TRBV5-1 and J is TRBJ2-3, with 9 bases fitting TRBD2. The CDR3 covers 15 residues. J was trimmed by 1 base and V by 5 bases; bases with no gene match: 5. Germline V gene sequence: CDR1 SGHRS, CDR2 YFSETQ. Full variable domain (rest looked up from reference TRBV5-1 and TRBJ2-3): KAGVTQTPRYLIKTRGQQVTLSCSPISGHRSVSWYQQTPGQGLQFLFEYFSETQRNKGNFPGRFSGRQFSNSRSEMNVSTLELGDSALYLCASRPGLAGTDTQYFGPGTRLTVL.

The table lists this clonotype with a few counts. This chain uses TRBV6-2 or TRBV6-3 with TRBJ1-5; TRBD1 matches 12 bases. CDR3 length equals 16 residues. The V segment lost 5 bases and the J segment 9 bases; nucleotides outside the gene matches: 11. The germline CDR1 and CDR2 sequences are MNHEY and SVGEGT. DNA of the CDR3: TGTGCCAGCAGTCGGGACAGGGGGCCACCCCCGATGCCCCAGCATTTT. It translates to CASSRDRGPPPMPQHF.

The V and J genes are TRBV28 and TRBJ2-7; tentatively, D is TRBD1 or TRBD2 (6 bases each). V shed 4 bases and J shed 7 bases, with 20 bases lying between them. CDR3 length equals 15 residues. Germline loops: CDR1 MDHEN, CDR2 SYDVKM. Written as DNA, the CDR3 is TGTGCCAGCAGTTCACGGGGTATCGGGGGCACAGAGCAGTACGTC. This codes for CASSSRGIGGTEQYV.

This clonotype was counted only a few times. This chain joins TRBV5-1 and TRBJ1-4; TRBD1 is a possible D gene (6 bases). This CDR3 contains 16 residues. The V and J ends lost 6 bases and 4 bases respectively, with 19 bases between them. CDR1 is SGHRS, CDR2 YFSETQ, per germline. The CDR3 reads CASTVQGQTRNEKLFF. CDR3 sequence (DNA): TGCGCCAGCACCGTTCAAGGACAGACGCGTAATGAAAAACTGTTTTTT.

The rearrangement uses TRBV15 and TRBJ1-2; weak D call: TRBD1 (5 bases). The germline V gene encodes CDR1 LNHNV and CDR2 YYDKDF (reference sequence). CDR3 size: 13 residues. V lost 5 bases to trimming and J lost 2 bases, with 9 bases between them. The CDR3, as DNA: TGTGCCACCAGCCGGGACCGAAACTATGGCTACACCTTC. Translation: CATSRDRNYGYTF.

This clonotype was counted only a few times. This chain links TRBV10-3 with TRBJ2-3; D gene uncertain. The V and J ends lost 8 bases and 0 bases respectively, with 15 bases between them. This CDR3 region has 15 residues. Germline V gene lookup returns CDR1 ENHRY and CDR2 SYGVKD. In nucleotides, the CDR3 is TGTGCCATCTCGAGTCAGGAGCTTAGCACAGATACGCAGTATTTT. Translating gives CAISSQELSTDTQYF.

This clonotype was counted between two and nine times. The chain has TRBV2 and TRBJ2-1; D not certain. CDR1 SNHLY and CDR2 FYNNEI come from the germline V gene. V lost 1 base to trimming and J lost 7 bases, with 14 bases between them. This CDR3 region has 15 residues. Here the CDR3 reads CASSEGPIILNEQFF. In DNA, the CDR3 is TGTGCCAGCAGTGAAGGTCCGATAATCCTTAATGAGCAGTTCTTC.

This clonotype has a handful of counts. J is TRBJ1-5 and V is TRBV6-1; no definite D call. The germline V gene encodes CDR1 MNHNS and CDR2 SASEGT. There are 11 residues in the CDR3. Trimming removed 6 bases at V and 1 base at J, with 1 base between. CDR3 nucleotides: TGTGCCAGCAGGAGCAATCAGCCCCAGCATTTT. Its protein product is CASRSNQPQHF.

This clonotype was detected a few times. The chain carries TRBV20-1 and TRBJ2-7; 8 bases map to TRBD1. Germline values: CDR1 DFQATT, CDR2 SNEGSKA (reference sequence). The V segment lost 5 bases and the J segment 3 bases; nucleotides outside the gene matches: 9. The CDR3 runs to 14 residues. The CDR3 coding sequence is TGCAGTGCTGGAAACCCAGGACAGGGCTACGAGCAGTACTTC. Its protein is CSAGNPGQGYEQYF.

This clonotype was counted a few times. The chain combines TRBV5-1 with TRBJ2-3; D gene uncertain. Trimming took off 4 bases at V and 4 bases at J, with 10 bases between the two ends. Germline lookup yields CDR1 SGHRS and CDR2 YFSETQ. This CDR3 has 13 residues. CDR3 bases: TGCGCCAGCAGCCCCCCCTGGGCAGATACGCAGTATTTT. It is translated as CASSPPWADTQYF.

The sample holds many counts of this clonotype. V gene TRBV4-1 combines with J gene TRBJ2-5, with 11 nucleotides matching TRBD1. V was pared by 6 bases and J by 5 bases, with 8 bases of the junction left unmatched. The germline V gene has CDR1 MGHRA and CDR2 YSYEKL. The CDR3 loop spans 15 amino acids. The CDR3: CASRRRTGGDETQYF. CDR3 nucleotide sequence: TGCGCCAGCAGACGCCGGACAGGGGGCGATGAGACCCAGTACTTC.

In its sample, this clonotype was seen a few times. The V call is TRBV6-2 or TRBV6-3, the J call TRBJ2-4, with 7 bases fitting TRBD1. V was clipped by 5 bases and J by 0 bases; unmatched bases: 4. The germline CDR1 and CDR2 sequences are MNHEY and SVGEGT. This CDR3 is built from 15 residues. CDR3 DNA: TGTGCCAGCAGTACGACAGGGTTAGCCAAAAACATTCAGTACTTC. This codes for CASSTTGLAKNIQYF.

This clonotype was recorded at least ten times. V is TRBV24-1 and J is TRBJ2-1, with TRBD1 matching over 8 bases. This CDR3 is built from 15 residues. J gave up 9 bases and V 1 base, and 7 bases lay outside the gene matches. Germline loops: CDR1 KGHDR, CDR2 SFDVKD. CDR3: CATSDFTGGPSEQFF. Written as DNA, the CDR3 is TGTGCCACCAGTGATTTTACAGGGGGACCAAGTGAGCAGTTCTTC.

This clonotype was detected only a few times. J is TRBJ2-3 and V is TRBV7-8; 13 bases align to TRBD2. This CDR3 region has 16 residues. Germline trimming cut 4 bases from V and 2 bases from J; bases unmatched to any gene: 3. Germline values: CDR1 SGHVS, CDR2 FQNEAQ. The CDR3 reads CASSWTSGGVTDTQYF. CDR3 coding DNA: TGTGCCAGCAGCTGGACTAGCGGGGGAGTCACAGATACGCAGTATTTT.

This clonotype appeared a few times. The J gene is TRBJ2-1, the V gene TRBV5-6, with 10 bases identical to TRBD2. CDR1 and CDR2 from the germline V gene are SGHDT and YYEEEE. The CDR3 is 20 residues long. V shed 3 bases, J shed 1 base, and the junction held 16 bases outside the gene matches. The CDR3 nucleotides read TGTGCCAGCAGCTCGATGTTCGGCGGTAGCGGGGGGCCTTCCTACAATGAGCAGTTCTTC. Translation gives CASSSMFGGSGGPSYNEQFF.

In DNA, the CDR3 is TGTGCCAGCAGCTTAGCTCCTACATTTAATGAAAAACTGTTTTTT. Protein product: CASSLAPTFNEKLFF. The V and J genes are TRBV11-2 and TRBJ1-4; D unclear. Trimming removed 1 base at V and 4 bases at J, with 10 bases between. The CDR3 spans 15 residues. Looked up from germline, CDR1 is SGHAT and CDR2 is FQNNGV.

This clonotype turned up a few times. The chain joins TRBV7-2 to TRBJ1-2; D might be TRBD1 (5 bases). Per germline, CDR1 SGHTA and CDR2 FQGNSA. Between the trimmed V and J ends, which lost 4 bases and 1 base, there was a span of 13 bases. The length of the CDR3 is 15 residues. The CDR3 spells CASSSGQVINYGYTF. The CDR3 DNA sequence: TGTGCCAGCAGCTCAGGACAAGTCATTAACTATGGCTACACCTTC.